This T cell receptor beta chain was documented in a study of blood T cell repertoires in COVID-19. Here immunoSEQ multiplex PCR was the method, and the copy in TCRdb shows in-frame clones only, minus some. The sample consists of 350,000 to 450,000 clones, approximately 91% of them appearing once. Germline CDR1 is MNHEY and CDR2 is SMNVEV (reference sequence). The germline V and J ends were trimmed by 6 bases and 4 bases, with 18 bases remaining between them. The CDR3 loop spans 15 amino acids. The rearrangement links TRBV27 to TRBJ1-1; the D gene is possibly TRBD1 (5 bases). This TCR was sampled from a woman in her thirties or forties with COVID-19, enrolled during active disease. Input material: peripheral blood. The CDR3 sequence is CASSLIQVSTTEAFF. The CDR3 coding sequence is TGTGCCAGCAGCCTGATACAGGTCTCTACCACTGAAGCTTTCTTT.